The clone carrying this TCR beta chain came up a few times. Its cognate antigen is unknown. In germline, CDR1 is SGHRS, CDR2 YFSETQ. The junction had 6 bases not matched to a gene; V was cut back by 4 bases and J by 2 bases. This CDR3 contains 16 residues. This entry comes from a study of T cells after yellow fever vaccination. It was through 5'RACE template switching that TCR cDNA was made, with a universal primer site and UMIs added. A single record per CDR3 protein comes from TCRdb applying MiXCR to the 5' RACE reads. Here the sample spans about 350,000 distinct CDR3 sequences, roughly 7.5% being singletons. Broader study findings: The secondary response was weaker, and its peak arrived faster, on day 5 versus 15.

The sequenced sample was PBMCs, obtained roughly 46 days after the first yellow fever vaccination. This clonotype was obtained from a man aged 18 to 30 who received the YFV17D yellow fever vaccine. The rearrangement joins TRBV5-1 to TRBJ1-1, with 12 positions matching TRBD1. CDR3 DNA: TGCGCCAGCAGCCTGGGACAGGGGGCGGAAAACACTGAAGCTTTCTTT. Amino acid sequence: CASSLGQGAENTEAFF. The complete variable domain, with remaining parts taken from reference TRBV5-1 and TRBJ1-1, reads KAGVTQTPRYLIKTRGQQVTLSCSPISGHRSVSWYQQTPGQGLQFLFEYFSETQRNKGNFPGRFSGRQFSNSRSEMNVSTLELGDSALYLCASSLGQGAENTEAFFGQGTRLTVV.